This entry features one T cell receptor beta chain sequence. The study assigned cohorts using participant-reported clinical history. Cohort 3 recovery required two negative PCRs, clearance, or symptom resolution. Germline V CDR1 and CDR2: SGHRS, YFSETQ. V was clipped by 3 bases and J by 1 base; unmatched bases: 6. This CDR3 is 16 amino acids long. Repertoires were generated with immunoSEQ multiplex PCR, while TCRdb's copy carries only in-frame clones and drops some. Here the sample spans around 200,000 clones, 89% being singletons. This entry belongs to a study of blood T cell repertoires in COVID-19. The chain is built from TRBV5-1 and TRBJ2-2, with TRBD2 identical over 7 bases. The sequence came from a woman under 30 who had recovered from COVID-19. Sequencing used PBMCs or T cells enriched from blood (not recorded which). CDR3 DNA: TGCGCCAGCAGCTGGGGGACTACCGGGAACACCGGGGAGCTGTTTTTT. It specifies CASSWGTTGNTGELFF.